This T cell receptor (beta chain) was found in a study of blood T cell repertoires in COVID-19. Study context: Sources were T cells, B-cell-depleted T cells, or PBMCs; the material itself was cDNA or gDNA.

The CDR3 totals 16 residues. Trimming took 0 bases from V and 8 from J; bases not matched to a gene: 13. Germline V gene lookup returns CDR1 SGHRS and CDR2 YFSETQ. This clone was picked up one time. Participants came from fewer than 25 US areas, aged roughly 18 to 95 years. Profiled with immunoSEQ multiplex PCR; TCRdb holds only in-frame clones, not every one. The sample shows about 160,000 clones, over 70% of them seen only once. Sequencing input: PBMCs or T cells enriched from blood (not recorded which). The chain recombines TRBV5-1 with TRBJ1-2; 7 bases are shared with TRBD1. This sequence originates from a woman aged 45 to 65 in a cohort exposed to, infected with or recovered from COVID-19 (not recorded which). CDR3 loop: CASSLAPDRAGSGYTF. The CDR3 DNA reads TGCGCCAGCAGCTTGGCCCCAGACAGGGCTGGTAGCGGCTACACCTTC.